These T cell receptor beta chains were read from a single sample in a study of early T cells in non-severe SARS-CoV-2 infection. TCRdb itself ran the 5' RACE reads through MiXCR, one entry per CDR3 protein. The table records 50,000 to 70,000 distinct CDR3 sequences, about 10% of them present only once. The sequenced sample was whole blood. The origin of the receptors is an adult who was a healthcare worker with PCR-confirmed SARS-CoV-2 infection or an uninfected control (not recorded which). CDR3s include the opening cysteine and the closing phenylalanine or tryptophan. D genes are given only for firm matches.

>TRBV5-1|NA
CASSAGTSLFTDTQYF
>TRBV2|NA
CASRLGGGTEAFF
>TRBV12-3/TRBV12-4|NA
CASSERSTQYF
>TRBV5-1|TRBD2
CASSYWTSGNNEQFF
>TRBV20-1|NA
CSAREPGTGTDTQYF
>TRBV6-5|NA
CASSYSSFGTSNTEAFF
>TRBV3-1|NA
CASSQRGSGANVLTF
>TRBV5-1|NA
CASSFDSYNNEQFF
>TRBV5-1|TRBD1
CASSFADRAVAFF
>TRBV10-3|NA
CAISGTTQETQYF
>TRBV7-9|TRBD2
CASPRTSGQPGYNEQFF
>TRBV30|NA
CAWKEARELFF
>TRBV29-1|TRBD1
CSVVRQGTEAFF
>TRBV5-1|NA
CASSLLGILQETQYF
>TRBV11-2|TRBD2
CASSLASRASGLDTQYF
>TRBV4-1|NA
CASSQDSRTGLGKLFF
>TRBV12-3/TRBV12-4|NA
CASSLTLTNYGYTF
>TRBV24-1|NA
CATSEGQPNQPQHF
>TRBV20-1|NA
CSARVKETQYF
>TRBV20-1|TRBD2
CSVKGLAGVDEQFF
>TRBV12-3/TRBV12-4|NA
CASSEVGGKYNEQFF
>TRBV5-6|TRBD2
CASSPMGLAGGLLYEQYF
>TRBV7-6|NA
CASSPEATGLLTQYF
>TRBV7-2|NA
CASSLGGHSYNEQFF
>TRBV27|TRBD1
CASSADRGHMNEQFF
>TRBV5-8|TRBD1
CASSLGQGARNEQFF
>TRBV12-3/TRBV12-4|NA
CASSLRELFGNTIYF
>TRBV20-1|NA
CSARNPQGYEQYF
>TRBV29-1|NA
CSVVSGYSYEQYF
>TRBV15|TRBD1
CATSRDRAKTGNTIYF
>TRBV5-5|TRBD1
CASSPRDRATFSGANVLTF
>TRBV29-1|NA
CSVAVMTSPEQYF
>TRBV5-5|NA
CASSFGFRTGNSYEQYF
>TRBV27|TRBD1
CASSDRGLNQPQHF
>TRBV3-1|NA
CASSHLGSYEQYF
>TRBV19|NA
CASKWRESSYNEQFF
>TRBV30|NA
CACPPALSGANVLTF
>TRBV13|NA
CASSSKGRIQETQYF
>TRBV7-2|TRBD2
CASSPWEGRNEQFF
>TRBV10-3|NA
CAMTQGNPYNEQFF
>TRBV20-1|TRBD1
CSARERGTVNTGELFF
>TRBV29-1|NA
CSVEKGTAQQETQYF
>TRBV11-2|NA
CASSLQQTLRGTGELFF
>TRBV11-2|NA
CASSSQPSYEQYF
>TRBV7-8|NA
CARSPTHEAFF
>TRBV27|TRBD1
CASSQQGARFQPQHF
>TRBV12-3/TRBV12-4|TRBD2
CASSVSGGSYNEQFF
>TRBV20-1|TRBD2
CSAIHSGKKDTQYF
>TRBV12-3/TRBV12-4|TRBD2
CASRGGLAGTGELFF
>TRBV6-2/TRBV6-3|TRBD2
CASSQTSGRKTGELFF
>TRBV5-5|NA
CASSLEGGIFVNEQFF
>TRBV4-2|TRBD2
CASSQATSGSKGELFF
>TRBV5-1|NA
CASSRDPNTEAFF
>TRBV5-4|TRBD2
CASSHSGRDSREQFF
>TRBV20-1|NA
CSAPPPRAAYNEQFF
>TRBV10-3|TRBD2
CAIGLAGGFYNEQFF
>TRBV20-1|TRBD1
CSARFRGGGVAFF
>TRBV6-6|TRBD1
CASRPGTGIYEQYF
>TRBV29-1|TRBD1
CSAGTGALYEQYF